This entry is about one T cell receptor beta chain. Its target is not known. The sample is drawn from a study of cytomegalovirus exposure and HLA in healthy donors. Study-wide results and limits: Fewer N-insertions than the approximately 610-donor mean were reportedly shown by an Asian-associated ancestry cluster in a later analysis. Analyzed later, most CMV-associated TCR beta chains appeared HLA-restricted.

The CDR3 contains 13 residues. The germline V gene encodes CDR1 LNHDA and CDR2 SQIVND (reference sequence). V lost 6 bases and J lost 6, with 12 bases in between. Primers included in the PCR were 60 Vbeta and 13 Jbeta primers. Original methodology: Per a later analysis, the number of unique TCR beta chains was about 78 million, of which around 9.9 million were shared. Measured with immunoSEQ multiplex PCR; TCRdb has only the in-frame clones, and not every one. V and J calls and clone size are given by that table; D and trimming were obtained from the DNA. The sample lists tens of thousands of clones, about 87% occurring once.

The rearrangement links TRBV19 to TRBJ1-5, with a tentative D call TRBD1 (6 bases). Material for sequencing was PBMCs. This TCR came from a man younger than 35 in good health and CMV-seronegative. The CDR3: CASRPTGPQPQHF. In nucleotides, the CDR3 is TGTGCCAGTAGGCCGACAGGTCCTCAGCCCCAGCATTTT.